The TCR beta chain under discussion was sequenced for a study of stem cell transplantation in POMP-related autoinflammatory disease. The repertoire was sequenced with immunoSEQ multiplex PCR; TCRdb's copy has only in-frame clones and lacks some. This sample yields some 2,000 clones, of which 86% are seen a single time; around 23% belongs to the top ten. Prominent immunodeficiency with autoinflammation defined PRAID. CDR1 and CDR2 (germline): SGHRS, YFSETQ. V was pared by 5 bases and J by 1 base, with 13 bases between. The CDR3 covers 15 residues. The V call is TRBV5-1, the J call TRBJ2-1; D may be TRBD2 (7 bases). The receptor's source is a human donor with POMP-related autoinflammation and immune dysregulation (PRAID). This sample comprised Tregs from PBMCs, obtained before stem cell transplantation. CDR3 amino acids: CASRHGGPSYNEQFF. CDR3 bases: TGCGCCAGCAGACACGGGGGGCCGTCCTACAATGAGCAGTTCTTC.